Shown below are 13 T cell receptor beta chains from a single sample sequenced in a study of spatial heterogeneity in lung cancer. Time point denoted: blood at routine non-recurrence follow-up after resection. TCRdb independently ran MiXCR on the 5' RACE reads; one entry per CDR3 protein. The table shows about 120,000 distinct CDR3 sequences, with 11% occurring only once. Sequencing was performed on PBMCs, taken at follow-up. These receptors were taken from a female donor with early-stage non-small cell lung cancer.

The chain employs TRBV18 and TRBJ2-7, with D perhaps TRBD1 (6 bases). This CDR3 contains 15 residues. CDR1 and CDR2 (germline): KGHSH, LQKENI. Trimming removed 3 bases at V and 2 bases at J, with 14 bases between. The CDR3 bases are TGTGCCAGCTCACCTGGGACATCCGATACCTACGAGCAGTACGTC. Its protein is CASSPGTSDTYEQYV.

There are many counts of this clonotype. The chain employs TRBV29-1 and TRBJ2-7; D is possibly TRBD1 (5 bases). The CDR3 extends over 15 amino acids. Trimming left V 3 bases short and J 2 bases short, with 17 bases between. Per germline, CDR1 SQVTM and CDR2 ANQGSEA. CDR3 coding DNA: TGCAGCGTTGACCAGGACATGGATTTAACCTACGAGCAGTACGTC. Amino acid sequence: CSVDQDMDLTYEQYV.

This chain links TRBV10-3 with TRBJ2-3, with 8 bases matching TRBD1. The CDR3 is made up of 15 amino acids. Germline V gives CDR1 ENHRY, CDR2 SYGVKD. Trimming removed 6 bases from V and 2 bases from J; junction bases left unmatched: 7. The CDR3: CAIREDRASTDTQYF. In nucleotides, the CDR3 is TGTGCCATCAGGGAGGACAGGGCATCCACAGATACGCAGTATTTT.

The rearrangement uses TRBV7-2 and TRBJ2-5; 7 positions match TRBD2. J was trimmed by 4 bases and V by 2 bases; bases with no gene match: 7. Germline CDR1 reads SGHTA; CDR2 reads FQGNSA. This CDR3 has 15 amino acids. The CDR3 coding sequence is TGTGCCAGCAGCTTATTCGGGAGGAAGGCAGAGACCCAGTACTTC. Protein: CASSLFGRKAETQYF.

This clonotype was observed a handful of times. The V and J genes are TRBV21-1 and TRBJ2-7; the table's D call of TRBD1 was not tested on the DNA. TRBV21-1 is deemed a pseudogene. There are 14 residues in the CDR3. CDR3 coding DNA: TGTGCCAGCAGTTCTAGGGGCATCTCCTACGAGCAGTACGTC. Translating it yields CASSSRGISYEQYV.

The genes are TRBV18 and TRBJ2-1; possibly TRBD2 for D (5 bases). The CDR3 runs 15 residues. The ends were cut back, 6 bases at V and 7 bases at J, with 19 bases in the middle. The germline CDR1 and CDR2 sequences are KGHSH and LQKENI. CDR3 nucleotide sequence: TGTGCCAGCTCCCGACCCGAAGTACTAGGTAATGAGCAGTTCTTC. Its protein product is CASSRPEVLGNEQFF.

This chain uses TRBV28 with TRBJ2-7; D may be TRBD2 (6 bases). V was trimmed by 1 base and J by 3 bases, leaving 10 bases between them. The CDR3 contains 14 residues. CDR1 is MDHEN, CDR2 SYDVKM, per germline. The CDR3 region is CASSLSRDFYEQYF. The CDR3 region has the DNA TGTGCCAGCAGTTTATCCCGGGACTTCTACGAGCAGTACTTC.

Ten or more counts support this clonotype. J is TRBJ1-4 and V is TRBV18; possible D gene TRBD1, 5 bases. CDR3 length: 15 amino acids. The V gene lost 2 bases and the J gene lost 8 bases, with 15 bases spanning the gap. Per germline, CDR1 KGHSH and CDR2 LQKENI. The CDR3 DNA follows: TGTGCCAGCTCACCAGCCGGAGGGGCGCGAGAAAAACTGTTTTTT. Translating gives CASSPAGGAREKLFF.

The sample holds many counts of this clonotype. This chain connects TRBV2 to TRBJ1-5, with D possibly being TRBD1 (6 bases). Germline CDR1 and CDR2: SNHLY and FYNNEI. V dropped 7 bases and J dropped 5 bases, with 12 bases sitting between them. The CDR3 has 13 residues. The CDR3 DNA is TGTGCCAGCACTGCAGGGGATGATCAGCCCCAGCATTTT. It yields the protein CASTAGDDQPQHF.

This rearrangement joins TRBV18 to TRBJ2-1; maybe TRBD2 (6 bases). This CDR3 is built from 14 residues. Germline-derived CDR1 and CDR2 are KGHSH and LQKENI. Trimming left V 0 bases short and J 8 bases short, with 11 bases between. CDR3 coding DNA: TGTGCCAGCTCACCACCGTGGAGGGATTATGAGCAGTTCTTC. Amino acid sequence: CASSPPWRDYEQFF.

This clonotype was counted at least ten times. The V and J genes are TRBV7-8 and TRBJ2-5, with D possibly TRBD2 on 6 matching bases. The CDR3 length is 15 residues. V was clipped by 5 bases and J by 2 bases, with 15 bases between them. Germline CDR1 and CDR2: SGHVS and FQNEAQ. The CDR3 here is CASSQRLVWQETQYF. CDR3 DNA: TGTGCCAGCAGCCAGAGACTAGTCTGGCAAGAGACCCAGTACTTC.

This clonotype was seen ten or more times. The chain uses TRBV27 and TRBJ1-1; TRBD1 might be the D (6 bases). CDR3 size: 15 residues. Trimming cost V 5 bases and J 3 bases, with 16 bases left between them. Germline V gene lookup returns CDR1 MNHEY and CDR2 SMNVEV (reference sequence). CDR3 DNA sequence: TGTGCCAGCAGTCCCGAACTCAGGGGAGACACTGAAGCTTTCTTT. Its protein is CASSPELRGDTEAFF.

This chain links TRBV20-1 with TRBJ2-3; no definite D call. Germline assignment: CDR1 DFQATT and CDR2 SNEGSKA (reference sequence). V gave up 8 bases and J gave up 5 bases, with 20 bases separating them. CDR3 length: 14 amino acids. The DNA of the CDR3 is TGCAGTTCATATTCCGGGCCCGTAGGAGATACGCAGTATTTT. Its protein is CSSYSGPVGDTQYF.